The 24 T cell receptor beta chains presented below share a single source sample, sequenced in a study of CD8 T cells in ankylosing spondylitis. TCRdb reanalysed the 5' RACE reads using MiXCR and keeps one entry per CDR3 protein. The sample shows over 110,000 distinct CDR3 sequences, roughly 8.3% of them seen only once. The sequencing input was synovial fluid, either unsorted or a sorted T cell fraction (not recorded which). The receptors were sampled from a male donor with ankylosing spondylitis.

This clonotype was recorded at least ten times. This sequence joins TRBV5-6 and TRBJ1-1; D call uncertain. CDR3 length: 12 amino acids. CDR1 SGHDT and CDR2 YYEEEE come from the germline V gene. V was cut by 0 bases and J by 10 bases, with 10 bases left in between. The CDR3 region is CASSLEATSAFF. The CDR3 region has the DNA TGTGCCAGCAGCTTGGAGGCCACTTCAGCTTTCTTT.

This clonotype showed up many times. The chain joins TRBV20-1 to TRBJ1-2; D gene uncertain. The V end lost 3 bases, the J end lost 3 bases, and 8 bases lay between the germline ends. The CDR3 has 12 residues. The germline gives CDR1 DFQATT, CDR2 SNEGSKA (reference sequence). CDR3: CSASGEHYGYTF. The CDR3 DNA is TGCAGTGCTAGTGGGGAACACTATGGCTACACCTTC.

The chain is built from TRBV20-1 and TRBJ1-5; no reliable D call. The CDR3 is 15 residues long. Trimming took 0 bases from V and 0 from J, leaving 9 bases between them. Germline V CDR1 and CDR2: DFQATT, SNEGSKA (reference sequence). CDR3 DNA sequence: TGCAGTGCTAGAGATTTACTGCTTAGCAATCAGCCCCAGCATTTT. Translation: CSARDLLLSNQPQHF.

This clonotype was seen repeatedly, ten times or more. The V and J genes are TRBV24-1 and TRBJ2-6; D unclear. The CDR3 spans 13 residues. V gave up 5 bases and J gave up 2 bases, with 3 bases separating them. Germline assignment: CDR1 KGHDR and CDR2 SFDVKD. CDR3 coding DNA: TGTGCCACCAGTGTTGCTGGGGCCAACGTCCTGACTTTC. It yields the protein CATSVAGANVLTF.

This clonotype appeared many times. This rearrangement joins TRBV25-1 to TRBJ1-6; possibly TRBD1 for D (6 bases). Germline V gene sequence: CDR1 MGHDK, CDR2 SYGVNS. Trimming pared 3 bases from V and 6 bases from J, leaving 12 bases between. The CDR3 has 15 residues. As DNA, the CDR3 is TGTGCCAGCAGTGACGGGCCAGGGGTTAATTCACCCCTCCACTTT. Translation gives CASSDGPGVNSPLHF.

This clonotype has a count of ten or more. The chain combines TRBV20-1 with TRBJ2-4; the match to TRBD2 covers 7 bases. CDR1 and CDR2 from the germline V gene are DFQATT and SNEGSKA (reference sequence). The length of the CDR3 is 14 residues. Losses at the gene ends were 2 bases for V and 1 base for J; bases not matched to a gene: 2. CDR3 sequence reads: CSARLADAKNIQYF. The CDR3, as DNA: TGCAGTGCTAGACTAGCGGACGCCAAAAACATTCAGTACTTC.

The sample holds a few counts of this clonotype. The J gene is TRBJ2-6, the V gene TRBV10-2; D not resolved. Deletions cut 2 bases from V and 2 bases from J, with 1 base between. Germline assignment: CDR1 WSHSY and CDR2 SAAADI. The CDR3 covers 13 residues. The CDR3 is CASSEAGANVLTF. As DNA, the CDR3 is TGCGCCAGCAGTGAGGCTGGGGCCAACGTCCTGACTTTC.

This clonotype turned up a few times. This chain links TRBV28 with TRBJ1-2; 9 bases match TRBD1. CDR3 length equals 14 residues. Germline loops: CDR1 MDHEN, CDR2 SYDVKM. The junction had 2 bases not matched to a gene; V was cut back by 2 bases and J by 4 bases. Here the CDR3 reads CASSLGGQGYGYTF. The CDR3 DNA reads TGTGCCAGCAGTTTAGGGGGACAGGGCTATGGCTACACCTTC.

This clonotype was found a few times. The chain's CDR3 is CSVRTSSTDTQYF. CDR3 bases: TGCAGCGTTCGGACAAGTAGCACAGATACGCAGTATTTT. V and J are TRBV29-1 and TRBJ2-3; weak D call: TRBD1 (5 bases). Trimming took 5 bases from V and 0 from J, leaving 9 bases between them. In germline, CDR1 is SQVTM, CDR2 ANQGSEA. The CDR3 is made up of 13 amino acids.

The rearrangement links TRBV29-1 to TRBJ2-7, with TRBD1 matching over 7 bases. Germline CDR1 SQVTM, CDR2 ANQGSEA. The CDR3 is made up of 12 amino acids. V was clipped by 7 bases and J by 9 bases; unmatched bases: 12. CDR3 sequence (DNA): TGCAGCGCCAGGGACAGTGGCGACGGGCAGTACTTC. Amino acids: CSARDSGDGQYF.

This clonotype was detected ten times or more. The chain uses TRBV11-2 and TRBJ2-1, with 10 positions matching TRBD2. CDR1 is SGHAT and CDR2 is FQNNGV in the germline V gene. V gave up 1 base and J gave up 4 bases; unmatched junction bases: 1. The CDR3 consists of 15 residues. This CDR3 reads CASSLGSGGYNEQFF. CDR3 DNA sequence: TGTGCCAGCAGCTTAGGTAGCGGGGGGTACAATGAGCAGTTCTTC.

This clonotype was seen a few times. J is TRBJ2-6 and V is TRBV4-2; TRBD1 or TRBD2 may be the D gene (6 bases each). The germline V gene has CDR1 LGHNA and CDR2 YNFKEQ. The CDR3 spans 16 residues. The V end was cut by 3 bases, the J end by 3 bases, with 12 bases between. CDR3 nucleotide sequence: TGTGCCAGCAGCCAGAGTGGGGGGCATGGGGCCAACGTCCTGACTTTC. It yields the protein CASSQSGGHGANVLTF.

The chain carries TRBV6-1 and TRBJ1-2; a weak D match, TRBD1 (6 bases). CDR3 length: 13 residues. Germline V lookup: CDR1 MNHNS, CDR2 SASEGT. V lost 5 bases and J lost 4, with 11 bases in between. CDR3 bases: TGTGCCAGCAGTCCGGACAGCTTCTATGGCTACACCTTC. Residues: CASSPDSFYGYTF.

The chain employs TRBV20-1 and TRBJ1-1, with no clear D. Germline CDR1 DFQATT, CDR2 SNEGSKA (reference sequence). The V and J ends lost 0 bases and 6 bases respectively, with 11 bases between them. This CDR3 region has 13 residues. CDR3 residues: CSARDTGRPEAFF. CDR3 bases: TGCAGTGCTAGAGATACTGGACGACCTGAAGCTTTCTTT.

In the case of this clonotype: This could be a read error, since a much larger clone is one nucleotide away. The DNA of the CDR3 is TGTGCCACTTCTATGACGGGGGATGGGGCCGGGAAGCTGTTTTTT. This sequence encodes CATSMTGDGAGKLFF. The rearrangement joins TRBV24-1 to TRBJ2-2, with D perhaps TRBD2 (6 bases). There are 15 residues in the CDR3. Germline lookup yields CDR1 KGHDR and CDR2 SFDVKD.

The V gene is TRBV12-3 or TRBV12-4, the J gene TRBJ2-3; D is unclear. The CDR3 is 13 amino acids. Trimming removed 8 bases at V and 4 bases at J, with 13 bases between. The CDR3 sequence: CASGPTGSDTQYF. DNA of the CDR3: TGTGCCAGCGGCCCCACTGGCTCAGATACGCAGTATTTT.

This clonotype occurred many times. This sequence joins TRBV18 and TRBJ2-7; D is ambiguous. The CDR3 totals 13 residues. Looked up from germline, CDR1 is KGHSH and CDR2 is LQKENI. V was trimmed by 6 bases and J by 3 bases, leaving 12 bases between them. CDR3 protein: CASSPGPDYEQYF. The CDR3, as DNA: TGTGCCAGCTCTCCTGGTCCGGACTACGAGCAGTACTTC.

This clonotype was counted many times. J is TRBJ1-4 and V is TRBV6-2 or TRBV6-3; D remains unclear. V was cut by 4 bases and J by 7 bases, with 10 bases left in between. The CDR3 is 13 residues long. Per germline, CDR1 MNHEY and CDR2 SVGEGT. CDR3 residues: CASSFRRGEKLFF. CDR3 in DNA: TGTGCCAGCAGTTTTCGACGAGGTGAAAAACTGTTTTTT.

The V gene is TRBV9, the J gene TRBJ1-2; no firm D call. Germline lookup yields CDR1 SGDLS and CDR2 YYNGEE. Trimming removed 1 base at V and 4 bases at J, with 11 bases between. This CDR3 contains 14 residues. The CDR3 bases are TGTGCCAGCAGCGTACTCCCGGACGGCTATGGCTACACCTTC. The encoded protein is CASSVLPDGYGYTF.

V usage is TRBV7-2 and J usage is TRBJ2-2; TRBD1 matches at 8 bases. The germline CDR1 and CDR2 sequences are SGHTA and FQGNSA. This CDR3 has 16 residues. Germline trimming cut 0 bases from V and 4 bases from J; bases unmatched to any gene: 4. The CDR3 loop reads CASSLAQGTGTGELFF. The CDR3 bases are TGTGCCAGCAGCTTAGCACAGGGGACAGGCACCGGGGAGCTGTTTTTT.

The genes are TRBV12-3 or TRBV12-4 and TRBJ1-6; tentative D call: TRBD1 (6 bases). The V and J ends lost 7 bases and 9 bases respectively, with 16 bases between them. The CDR3 loop spans 14 amino acids. DNA for the CDR3: TGTGCCAGCACCACGACAGGAGTCGGTTCACCCCTCCACTTT. It yields the protein CASTTTGVGSPLHF.

The CDR3 here is CSAGQGSLSYGYTF. The CDR3 nucleotides are TGCAGTGCTGGACAGGGTTCGCTTAGCTATGGCTACACCTTC. The V gene is TRBV20-1, the J gene TRBJ1-2; TRBD1 matches at 8 bases. There are 14 residues in the CDR3. Germline CDR1 DFQATT, CDR2 SNEGSKA (reference sequence). The ends lost 5 bases at V and 4 bases at J; junction bases unmatched: 9.

The chain carries TRBV6-1 and TRBJ1-5, with D hard to call. The CDR3 runs 13 residues. Trimming pared 6 bases from V and 0 bases from J, leaving 6 bases between. Germline V gene lookup returns CDR1 MNHNS and CDR2 SASEGT. As DNA, the CDR3 is TGTGCCAGCAGCATATTTAGCAATCAGCCCCAGCATTTT. Translating it yields CASSIFSNQPQHF.

In its sample, this clonotype was seen many times. This rearrangement joins TRBV5-1 to TRBJ2-1; the match to TRBD1 covers 9 bases. The junction had 14 bases not matched to a gene; V was cut back by 4 bases and J by 9 bases. The CDR3 runs 16 residues. Germline assignment: CDR1 SGHRS and CDR2 YFSETQ. The DNA of the CDR3 is TGCGCCAGCAGCCCTATTGGACAGGGGAGAGGCTCTGAGCAGTTCTTC. Its protein product is CASSPIGQGRGSEQFF.